This is a list of T cell receptor beta chains from one sample in a study of T cell repertoires in cytomegalovirus infection. Each CDR3 protein is one row after TCRdb ran MiXCR on the reads. The table records about 310,000 distinct CDR3 sequences, 15% to 20% of them present only once. Sample: PBMCs. Source of these receptors: a human donor in good health (CMV status not recorded). Some clones in this sample may be carry-over from other donors' samples. Both conserved end residues are trimmed from each CDR3.

len,v_gene,CDR3aa
13,TRBV6-6,ASSYSPVLSSPLH
13,TRBV7-8,ASSWPGQGTGELF
15,TRBV4-2,ASSQDYRTGRVNEQF
12,TRBV28,ASSFGGLGYEQY
12,TRBV6-5,ASSYTTLFPRQY
14,TRBV20-1,SARDASRGVVSEAF
14,TRBV5-8,ASSFLSGTGVYGYT
11,TRBV12-3/TRBV12-4,ASSRDYNTEAS
13,TRBV7-6,ASSFQGSSYNEQF
11,TRBV12-3/TRBV12-4,ASSFLTDNEQY
16,TRBV12-3/TRBV12-4,ASSLGGSWDIAKNIQY
14,TRBV28,ASSFPSRTAQDTQY
13,TRBV10-3,AISESKLRGLDQF
16,TRBV6-2/TRBV6-3,ASSYSRRLDRPIYEQY
12,TRBV10-3,AISESDSYNEQF
16,TRBV3-1,ASSQASRLAGGTDTQY
12,TRBV2,ASTTDASYNEQF
11,TRBV6-2/TRBV6-3,ASSPPYDQPQH
16,TRBV10-3,ATRDLGGARSSYNEQF
9,TRBV27,ASKLGAEAF
11,TRBV7-2,ASSSGPPYEQY
13,TRBV4-1,ASSPVDREITEAF
13,TRBV18,ASSPRYGEGTEAF
11,TRBV6-2/TRBV6-3,ASREGGWQPQH
14,TRBV20-1,SGATLAGGGTDTQY
12,TRBV6-1,ASSEGVGYNEQF
13,TRBV7-2,ASSLVTGVVDEQY
12,TRBV11-3,ASSDRTGGDTQY
13,TRBV7-2,ASSQRFGLAPGYT
12,TRBV20-1,SARAVELYGEQF
13,TRBV14,ASSPNGQTNYGYT
12,TRBV7-8,ASSFGDSPHEQY
14,TRBV6-1,ASSERGRASGYGYT
18,TRBV20-1,SASRTHPGGRGWRNQPQH
12,TRBV6-5,ASSYWRGGNTIY
12,TRBV6-1,ASRPGGGDQPQH
13,TRBV11-2,ASSLTNRVPYEQY
12,TRBV19,ASSIWSGARPQH
10,TRBV12-3/TRBV12-4,ASSFVAGELF
12,TRBV5-4,ASSFRDAKETQY
15,TRBV27,ASSPGAGESGANVLT
15,TRBV7-8,ASSLGGAGQNNSPLH
13,TRBV7-8,ASSRDRGNIETQY
15,TRBV2,ASPGTSGGGPYNEQF
13,TRBV10-3,AISQGLAGADTQY
9,TRBV25-1,ASSGEARQY
9,TRBV7-2,ASSFDNEQF
14,TRBV3-1,ASSHEQGGSGQPQH
12,TRBV24-1,ATSDRVRQETQY
13,TRBV9,ASSVGTPGGEKLF
13,TRBV7-2,ASSTQTGSSYEQY
14,TRBV23-1,ASSHTSSGTAYEQY
17,TRBV7-8,ASSSPFGGSAASTDTQY
14,TRBV19,ASSILALAGGNEQF
12,TRBV6-1,ASSEPWPWTEAF
13,TRBV4-1,ASSQVARLDQPQH
14,TRBV5-4,ASSIRTGIPQDTQY
13,TRBV5-1,ASSSGTTSNYGYT
15,TRBV3-1,ASSQDARQGLNYGYT
11,TRBV27,ASSSRQGNEQF